This section outlines one T cell receptor (beta chain) sequence together with its context. This clonotype has at least ten counts. Its target antigen remains unknown. Relative to the germline gene, one junction end is altered; a read error may explain this. The data derive from a study of blood T cells in healthy people across ages (dated by TCRdb to the mid-2010s). Some background on the complete study: Template switching captured roughly one uniquely barcoded TCR beta cDNA molecule per two T cells in model experiments. Age-related changes in TCR beta repertoire diversity were measured in the study by deep sequencing normalized with unique cDNA molecular identifiers. The donors were divided into four age groups: young (average around 16 years), middle-aged (over 35), aged (roughly 60) and long-lived (82). Donors of different ages were randomly distributed across sequencing lanes to avoid experimental bias. The study analyzed two additional independent replicas of 1 million unique cDNA reads from the same blood draw for two donors, one aged 18 to 30 and one aged 80 or older. Study-wide findings and limitations: Conclusive comparison of naive and antigen-experienced compartments was prevented by the profiling of bulk unsorted PBMCs. Total diversity estimates from one million sequenced T cells were considered lower bounds and underestimates. Observed TCR beta diversity per million T cells fell roughly linearly with age, and a significant reduction was already apparent by age roughly 40. A strong correlation was found between observed TCR beta diversity and the percentage of naive T cells measured by flow cytometry. Compared with the aged group, the long-lived group had more naive CD4+ T cells, fewer expanded clones and increased TCR diversity, suggesting age selection. Because donor CMV infection status was unknown, age-related changes in expanded clonotypes were potentially confounded.

The roughly 39 donors, aged roughly 6 to 100 years, were systemically healthy Caucasian individuals from Russia. Each donor gave 8 to 10 milliliters of peripheral blood, drawn into EDTA-treated Vacutainer tubes. Ficoll-Paque density-gradient centrifugation was used to isolate PBMCs, with at least 7 million per sample. Trizol reagent was used to extract total RNA from PBMCs, with at least 6 micrograms per sample. For every donor, flow cytometry on a PBMC aliquot measured the percentage of naive CD45RAhigh/CD27high T cells. Libraries were constructed by 5' RACE. For sequencing, an Illumina HiSeq 2500 was employed. A second 7 to 11 cycle PCR used a sample-barcoded 5' primer and a J-beta primer mix. Each TCR beta cDNA molecule received a unique molecular identifier from a template-switch 5' adaptor carrying 12 random nucleotides. Each sample yielded at least 2.5 million CDR3-containing paired-end reads. First-strand cDNA was synthesized from all RNA with the Mint cDNA synthesis kit, primed by a TRBC-specific oligonucleotide. All cDNA was treated with uracil-DNA glycosylase and then went through a first 18-cycle PCR with the universal primers M1SS and BC2_uni_R. Per the source publication's procedure: Normalization of each sample was performed by random selection of 1 million high-quality reads, each carrying a distinct molecular identifier. Reads sharing molecular identifiers were discarded rather than binned into consensus sequences. CDR3 identification, clonotype clustering and error correction used MiTCR with a Q25 quality threshold and the strictest error-elimination algorithm. Lower-bound total TCR beta diversity was estimated with a nonparametric unseen species model using Euler transformation. Clones were called with MiXCR by TCRdb after fastp trimmed the public reads at Q25, and only in-frame beta chains were retained. Each entry merges the rows of one CDR3 protein and shows their most common DNA and genes. The V and J calls reflect TCRdb's pipeline rather than the authors' work. The sample contains fewer than 950,000 distinct CDR3 sequences, about 53% of them found a single time. Roughly 37% of the sample belongs to the ten largest clones.

Inclusive of the bounding cysteine and phenylalanine, the CDR3 is 15 residues long. The CDR3 DNA has 45 bases and is translated from base 1. Sequences SEHNR (CDR1) and FQNEAQ (CDR2) are obtained from the germline V gene (reference sequence). The sequencing input was blood. Rearrangement joined TRBV7-9 to TRBJ2-6, and perhaps TRBD1 as D gene, on 5 matching bases. The origin of this receptor is an elderly man in good health. The nucleotide sequence reads TGTGCCAGCAGTTTAGGGGTCTCTGGGGCCAACGTCCTGACTTTC. It specifies CASSLGVSGANVLTF.